The present TCR beta chain was sequenced within a study of PD-1 blockade in mismatch repair-deficient tumors. Germline-derived CDR1 and CDR2 are MGHRA and YSYEKL. The CDR3 runs 16 residues. V dropped 0 bases and J dropped 4; count of bases not matched to a gene: 2. Sequencing used immunoSEQ multiplex PCR; TCRdb keeps in-frame clones, though not all of them. The data contain some 120,000 clones, about 88% of them seen just once; the ten biggest clones take up 10% to 15%. Source: peripheral blood, taken roughly 67 weeks after starting pembrolizumab. The chain recombines TRBV4-1 with TRBJ2-1; TRBD2 agrees at 11 bases. The source is an adult with mismatch repair-deficient cancer. The CDR3 bases are TGCGCCAGCAGCCAAGATTCTAGCGGGAGGTACAATGAGCAGTTCTTC. Translating gives CASSQDSSGRYNEQFF.